These 21 T cell receptor beta chains were all obtained from the same sample, sequenced in a study of cytomegalovirus exposure and HLA in healthy donors. 60 Vbeta and 13 Jbeta primers were used in PCR. Clones were read by immunoSEQ multiplex PCR, and TCRdb kept only the in-frame ones, dropping some. The data show almost 70,000 clones, 65% to 70% seen once. Sequencing was performed on PBMCs. The receptors come from a male donor in good health and CMV-seropositive.

The chain has TRBV5-1 and TRBJ2-5; tentatively, D is TRBD1 (6 bases). Gene TRBJ2-7 matches the end of the DNA better, so the J call may be wrong. The CDR3 extends over 15 amino acids. Germline values: CDR1 SGHRS, CDR2 YFSETQ. In nucleotides, the CDR3 is TGCGCCAGCAGCTCTACCGACGGGGTACAGGGCGAGCAGTACTTC. This translates into CASSSTDGVQGEQYF.

This clone was seen a single time. V gene TRBV10-2 combines with J gene TRBJ1-1; no clear D gene. This CDR3 comprises 12 residues. Germline CDR1 is WSHSY and CDR2 is SAAADI. Deletions cut 7 bases from V and 1 base from J, with 7 bases between. The CDR3 loop reads CASTGQNTEAFF. CDR3 in DNA: TGCGCCAGCACAGGCCAGAACACTGAAGCTTTCTTT.

This clone has a single count. CDR3 DNA sequence: TGTGCCAGCAGCCGGGGAGACGGAGGCTTGGGAAACACCATATATTTT. Translating gives CASSRGDGGLGNTIYF. The V call is TRBV5-5, the J call TRBJ1-3, with D unclear. Looked up from germline, CDR1 is SGHKS and CDR2 is YYEKEE (reference sequence). The V end lost 4 bases, the J end lost 4 bases, and 18 bases lay between the germline ends. This CDR3 is built from 16 residues.

CDR3 in amino acids: CASSPGSGSINEQFF. The CDR3 region has the DNA TGTGCCAGCAGCCCGGGGAGCGGGAGTATCAATGAGCAGTTCTTC. This rearrangement joins TRBV5-6 to TRBJ2-1; 8 positions match TRBD2. The CDR3 length is 15 residues. J lost 6 bases, V lost 4 bases, and 9 bases had no gene match. Germline V gene lookup returns CDR1 SGHDT and CDR2 YYEEEE.

V gene TRBV4-3 combines with J gene TRBJ2-5; 9 bases are a match to TRBD1. The CDR3 totals 15 residues. V lost 4 bases, J lost 6 bases, and 9 bases stayed unmatched. CDR1 is LGHNA, CDR2 YSLEER, per germline. The CDR3 loop is CASSPYYRGPKTQYF. CDR3 DNA: TGCGCCAGCAGCCCTTACTACAGGGGGCCTAAGACCCAGTACTTC.

This chain joins TRBV10-3 and TRBJ1-5; TRBD1 matches 7 bases. CDR1 and CDR2 (germline): ENHRY, SYGVKD. This CDR3 region has 11 residues. Trimming removed 10 bases from V and 9 bases from J; junction bases left unmatched: 6. The CDR3 DNA sequence: TGTGCCACGAGGGGGCAGGGGCCCCAGCATTTT. Its protein product is CATRGQGPQHF.

A single count supports this clone. CDR3 bases: TGTGCCAGTAGTATAGGGTTCGCGGGGGATACGCAGTATTTT. This encodes CASSIGFAGDTQYF. The chain links TRBV19 to TRBJ2-3; tentatively, D is TRBD2 (6 bases). In germline, CDR1 is LNHDA, CDR2 SQIVND (reference sequence). There are 14 residues in the CDR3. V dropped 1 base and J dropped 6 bases, with 11 bases sitting between them.

The chain's CDR3 is CASSEEWARRYEQYF. The CDR3 bases are TGTGCCAGCAGTGAAGAATGGGCAAGACGCTACGAGCAGTACTTC. The chain uses TRBV6-1 and TRBJ2-5; D remains unclear. The J call may be wrong; the DNA end is better matched by TRBJ2-7. This CDR3 spans 15 amino acids. Germline V CDR1 and CDR2: MNHNS, SASEGT.

The chain employs TRBV5-4 and TRBJ1-3, with D uncertain. The CDR3 loop spans 15 amino acids. The V gene's germline CDR1 is SGHNT and CDR2 YYREEE (reference sequence). V lost 0 bases and J lost 0, with 7 bases in between. For the CDR3, the DNA is TGTGCCAGCAGCTTGGGTCGGTACTCTGGAAACACCATATATTTT. This encodes CASSLGRYSGNTIYF.

CDR3 region: CASSLEGTRRTGELFF. CDR3 DNA: TGTGCCAGCAGCTTAGAAGGGACTAGACGTACCGGGGAGCTGTTTTTT. The V call is TRBV7-2, the J call TRBJ2-2; 8 bases line up with TRBD2. CDR1 is SGHTA and CDR2 is FQGNSA in the germline V gene. CDR3 length equals 16 residues. V lost 1 base and J lost 5; bases outside the gene matches: 6.

The CDR3 protein is CASSSGTGYNSPLHF. The DNA of the CDR3 is TGTGCCAGCAGCTCCGGGACAGGCTATAATTCACCCCTCCACTTT. The chain uses TRBV6-1 and TRBJ1-6, with 8 bases identical to TRBD1. The CDR3 is made up of 15 amino acids. CDR1 and CDR2 from the germline V gene are MNHNS and SASEGT. V lost 6 bases to trimming and J lost 3 bases; unmatched junction nucleotides: 4.

The genes are TRBV2 and TRBJ2-2; D may be TRBD2 (7 bases). V lost 4 bases, J lost 5 bases, and 17 bases lay in between. Germline CDR1 reads SNHLY; CDR2 reads FYNNEI. The CDR3 extends over 16 amino acids. CDR3 sequence (DNA): TGTGCCAGCAGTGGAAGGGGGAGGGCCGGGACCGGGGAGCTGTTTTTT. Translating it yields CASSGRGRAGTGELFF.

The chain couples TRBV6-6 to TRBJ1-1, with D unclear. Germline V gene data show CDR1 as MNHNY and CDR2 as SVGAGI (reference sequence). This CDR3 is built from 13 residues. V was trimmed by 2 bases and J by 4 bases, leaving 8 bases between them. CDR3 in amino acids: CASSYGLGTEAFF. The CDR3 region has the DNA TGTGCCAGCAGTTACGGGCTGGGCACTGAAGCTTTCTTT.

This clone was counted between two and nine times. The J gene is TRBJ2-2, the V gene TRBV10-1; TRBD2 aligns across 11 bases. Germline V CDR1 and CDR2: WNHNN, SYGVQD (reference sequence). The CDR3 sequence is 14 residues long. V gave up 9 bases and J gave up 7 bases; unmatched junction bases: 7. Here the CDR3 reads CARTGTSGGGELFF. For the CDR3, the DNA is TGCGCCAGAACCGGGACTAGCGGAGGCGGGGAGCTGTTTTTT.

The V call is TRBV19, the J call TRBJ1-1, with TRBD1 matching over 7 bases. Trimming at V came to 7 bases and at J to 6 bases, leaving 2 bases not matched to a gene. This CDR3 region has 11 residues. Germline loops: CDR1 LNHDA, CDR2 SQIVND (reference sequence). CDR3 nucleotides: TGTGCCAGTAAGCAGGGGGCTGAAGCTTTCTTT. Translated, it gives CASKQGAEAFF. The full variable domain, in which reference TRBV19 and TRBJ1-1 provide the parts outside the CDR3, is DGGITQSPKYLFRKEGQNVTLSCEQNLNHDAMYWYRQDPGQGLRLIYYSQIVNDFQKGDIAEGYSVSREKKESFPLTVTSAQKNPTAFYLCASKQGAEAFFGQGTRLTVV.

The V and J genes are TRBV27 and TRBJ2-7, with a tentative D call TRBD2 (6 bases). CDR1 MNHEY and CDR2 SMNVEV come from the germline V gene (reference sequence). The CDR3 contains 17 residues. The V end was cut by 3 bases, the J end by 0 bases, with 18 bases between. CDR3 loop: CASSLGGGTYTSYEQYF. CDR3 DNA: TGTGCCAGCAGTTTGGGGGGTGGCACCTACACCTCCTACGAGCAGTACTTC.

The chain is built from TRBV12-5 and TRBJ2-1, with TRBD1 as a possible D gene (6 bases). The CDR3 has 15 amino acids. CDR1 and CDR2 (germline): LGHNT, FRNRAP. V lost 7 bases and J 6 bases, leaving 19 bases between the germline ends. The CDR3 DNA reads as TGTGCTAGTGCAACGGGACATCAAGGGGGCAATGAGCAGTTCTTC. It translates to CASATGHQGGNEQFF.

A few counts support this clone. The chain combines TRBV30 with TRBJ2-7; TRBD1 agrees at 10 bases. The germline V gene has CDR1 GTSNPN and CDR2 SVGIG (reference sequence). The CDR3 totals 13 residues. V was pared by 0 bases and J by 5 bases, with 1 base of the junction left unmatched. DNA for the CDR3: TGTGCCTGGAGTGTGACAGGGGGCGACGAGCAGTACTTC. The encoded protein is CAWSVTGGDEQYF. Full variable domain (missing parts from reference TRBV30 and TRBJ2-7): SQTIHQWPATLVQPVGSPLSLECTVEGTSNPNLYWYRQAAGRGLQLLFYSVGIGQISSEVPQNLSASRPQDRQFILSSKKLLLSDSGFYLCAWSVTGGDEQYFGPGTRLTVT.

The chain is built from TRBV27 and TRBJ1-2; D gene unclear. The V gene lost 2 bases and the J gene lost 4 bases, with 17 bases spanning the gap. The germline V gene has CDR1 MNHEY and CDR2 SMNVEV (reference sequence). The CDR3 covers 16 residues. The CDR3 coding sequence is TGTGCCAGCAGTTTAAACGGCCGCGGGCATCCCTATGGCTACACCTTC. Translation gives CASSLNGRGHPYGYTF.

The chain joins TRBV29-1 to TRBJ2-7; the D gene is possibly TRBD2 (6 bases). Trimming took off 4 bases at V and 5 bases at J, with 9 bases between the two ends. The V gene's germline CDR1 is SQVTM and CDR2 ANQGSEA. This CDR3 spans 11 amino acids. The CDR3 region has the DNA TGCAGCGTTGCTACGGGGGACGAGCAGTACTTC. This codes for CSVATGDEQYF.

This clone was seen only once. J is TRBJ2-7 and V is TRBV25-1; TRBD1 agrees at 8 bases. J lost 4 bases, V lost 6 bases, and 8 bases had no gene match. The CDR3 has 14 residues. From germline, CDR1 is MGHDK and CDR2 SYGVNS. The CDR3, as DNA: TGTGCCAGCAGAGACAGGGGAGTTGGTTACGAGCAGTACTTC. Translated, it gives CASRDRGVGYEQYF.